A selection of T cell receptor beta chains follows, all from one sample in a study of blood T cell repertoires in COVID-19. Clones were read by immunoSEQ multiplex PCR, and TCRdb kept only the in-frame ones, dropping some. The sample yields 150,000 to 200,000 clones, over 80% seen once. Sequencing was carried out using peripheral blood. Receptors originate from a woman in her sixties or seventies with COVID-19, enrolled during active disease. CDR3s include the opening cysteine and the closing phenylalanine or tryptophan. The D gene is left open where the match is weak. Size values are once, few and many counts, or a class for expanded clones, and some rows have none.

v_gene	abundance	d_gene	j_gene	CDR3aa	CDR3nt
TRBV3-1/TRBV3-2	NA	TRBD1	TRBJ2-1	CASKQRGQGATGEQFF	TGTGCCAGCAAACAGAGGGGACAGGGGGCAACGGGTGAGCAGTTCTTC
TRBV11-3	NA	TRBD2	TRBJ2-1	CASSRGLAGNNEQFF	TGTGCCAGCAGCCGCGGACTAGCGGGAAATAATGAGCAGTTCTTC
TRBV5-4	NA	TRBD1	TRBJ2-7	CASRSRTGQGGEQYF	TGTGCCAGCAGAAGCAGGACGGGACAGGGAGGCGAGCAGTACTTC
TRBV4-1	NA	NA	TRBJ1-6	CASSPDSSSYNSPLHF	TGCGCCAGCAGCCCGGACAGTAGCTCCTATAATTCACCCCTCCACTTT
TRBV5-6	NA	NA	TRBJ2-1	CASSILGVDEQFF	TGTGCCAGCAGCATTCTAGGAGTAGATGAGCAGTTCTTC
TRBV5-5	NA	NA	TRBJ2-1	CASSPGVSYYNEQFF	TGTGCCAGCAGCCCAGGGGTCTCCTACTACAATGAGCAGTTCTTC
TRBV2	NA	TRBD1	TRBJ1-4	CASRGQGETNEKLFF	TGTGCCAGCAGGGGACAGGGGGAAACTAATGAAAAACTGTTTTTT
TRBV29-1	few	TRBD1	TRBJ2-2	CSANQGQGNTGELFF	TGCAGCGCGAATCAGGGACAGGGGAACACCGGGGAGCTGTTTTTT
TRBV5-1	NA	TRBD1	TRBJ1-2	CASSGTTGFNYGYTF	TGCGCCAGCAGCGGGACGACAGGGTTTAACTATGGCTACACCTTC
TRBV7-2	NA	NA	TRBJ2-1	CASSLEPTRDEQFF	TGTGCCAGCAGCTTAGAACCCACCCGAGATGAGCAGTTCTTC
TRBV19	NA	TRBD1	TRBJ1-2	CASSIGQGSSNYGYTF	TGTGCCAGTAGTATAGGACAGGGGTCTTCTAACTATGGCTACACCTTC
TRBV9	NA	TRBD1	TRBJ2-7	CASSVRQGNYEQYF	TGTGCCAGCAGCGTTAGACAGGGAAACTACGAGCAGTACTTC
TRBV18	NA	TRBD1	TRBJ1-3	CASSPGPRTGHSGNTIYF	TGTGCCAGCTCACCTGGCCCCCGGACAGGACATTCTGGAAACACCATATATTTT
TRBV2	NA	NA	TRBJ2-1	CASRGGGSYNEQFF	TGTGCCAGCAGGGGAGGAGGCTCCTACAATGAGCAGTTCTTC
TRBV30	NA	NA	TRBJ1-2	CAWMDGNRYTF	TGTGCCTGGATGGACGGGAATCGCTACACCTTC
TRBV18	NA	NA	TRBJ1-2	CASSPETYGYTF	TGTGCCAGCTCACCAGAAACTTATGGCTACACCTTC
TRBV19	NA	NA	TRBJ1-2	CAGARLEKIVGYTF	TGTGCCGGGGCCAGGCTCGAAAAGATCGTTGGCTACACCTTC
TRBV5-5	NA	NA	TRBJ2-5	CASSRPEETQYF	TGTGCCAGCAGCCGCCCGGAAGAGACCCAGTACTTC
TRBV7-9	NA	NA	TRBJ1-1	CASSLEGGHTEAFF	TGTGCCAGCAGCTTAGAAGGGGGACATACTGAAGCTTTCTTT
TRBV7-2	NA	TRBD2	TRBJ2-1	CASSLGPPGTSGYNEQFF	TGTGCCAGCAGCTTAGGTCCTCCCGGGACTAGCGGATACAATGAGCAGTTCTTC